This T cell receptor (beta chain) was captured in a study of T cells expressing NK-cell markers (dated by TCRdb to 2018 to 2020). A note on the overall study: TCR beta-chain repertoires were profiled in sorted CD3+CD56+NKG2C+, CD3+CD56+NKG2C- and CD3+CD56-NKG2C+ T-cell subsets from several donors. Randomly selected healthy volunteers, three men and five women, were used as the eight sequenced donors. Of the eight sequenced donors, seven were found to be HCMV-seropositive and one was found to be HCMV-seronegative. Illumina HiSeq 2000/2500, MiSeq or NextSeq was used to sequence libraries as 2 x 150 bp reads. The paper as a whole reports these results and caveats: In several donors, the dominant CD3+CD56+NKG2C+ clonotypes were among the top 10 CD8+ clonotypes and accounted for about 1.0-8% of CD8+ T cells. It remained unclear whether the expanded NKG2C-expressing T cell clones were specific for HCMV antigens. Those dominant clonotypes were again the most abundant among CD3+CD56-NKG2C+ cells in a few donors, at roughly 25-60.1%.

A commercial ELISA kit detecting HCMV-specific IgG in serum was used to determine HCMV serostatus. Peripheral blood mononuclear cells were isolated from blood by Ficoll density gradient centrifugation. The instrument given in TCRdb is Illumina HiSeq 2000. 5'RACE template switching, by which a universal primer site and unique molecular identifiers were added, was used to make TCR beta cDNA libraries. Synthesis of cDNA was primed from the TCR beta constant segment and was followed by two consecutive PCR amplification steps. For the original study's pipeline: MIGEC was used to demultiplex reads and group the reads by UMI, and MiTCR was used to assemble and quantify clonotypes. To exclude erroneous sequences, only TCR cDNA sequences supported by at least two reads were retained. Downstream repertoire analysis used the tcR package, and clonotypes were matched across fractions by CDR3 nucleotide sequence plus V segment. VDJmatch was used to annotate antigen specificity against VDJdb, with one amino acid substitution in CDR3 allowed. With the reads reprocessed by TCRdb, a single entry stands for each CDR3 protein sequence and no DNA is reported. None of the V and J calls come from the authors' own analysis; TCRdb made them. The sample table records a few hundred thousand distinct CDR3 sequences. Of the sample, 1.4% to 1.5% is held by the ten largest clones.

Notes on this clonotype: Its antigen has not been determined.

What was sequenced was blood T cells: a sorted CD56 or NKG2C T cell subset, CD4+ or CD8+ T cells, or bulk PBMC T cells (not recorded which). This TCR was recovered from a woman aged 45-60 years in good health. Donor details come from another sample of the same person, matched by shared clones.

The CDR3: CASSGASGRRYF. The rearrangement combines TRBV6-1 with TRBJ2-7; absent DNA, TCRdb's TRBD2 call cannot be checked. The germline V gene provides CDR1 MNHNS and CDR2 SASEGT. Taken from cysteine to phenylalanine, the CDR3 has 12 residues. No coding sequence is recorded.